Detailed here is one TCR beta chain. The CDR3 is made up of 15 amino acids. Trimming took off 1 base at V and 2 bases at J, with 10 bases between the two ends. Germline CDR1 SGHKS, CDR2 YYEKEE (reference sequence). In the PCR, 60 Vbeta and 13 Jbeta primers were used. Measured with immunoSEQ multiplex PCR; TCRdb has only the in-frame clones, and not every one. The sample has about 120,000 clones; about 80% are singletons. This sample stems from a study of cytomegalovirus exposure and HLA in healthy donors. Sequencing used PBMCs. This chain joins TRBV5-5 and TRBJ1-5, with D perhaps TRBD1 (6 bases). This receptor was taken from a female donor in good health and CMV-seropositive. The CDR3 spells CASSLQAGGNQPQHF. The CDR3 coding sequence is TGTGCCAGCAGCTTGCAGGCAGGGGGCAATCAGCCCCAGCATTTT.